The TCR beta chain under discussion was sequenced for a study of blood T cell repertoires in COVID-19. Overall study: In each case, the material was cDNA or gDNA derived from T cells, B-cell-depleted T cells, or PBMCs.

Generated by immunoSEQ multiplex PCR, the TCRdb table keeps only in-frame clones and is missing some. The sample has around 200,000 clones; approximately 90% are singletons. In its sample, this clone was seen once. The CDR3 runs to 12 residues. Looked up from germline, CDR1 is PRHDT and CDR2 is FYEKMQ (reference sequence). V lost 0 bases, J lost 7 bases, and 4 bases lay in between. The clonotype was recovered from a woman aged 18 to 35 who had recovered from COVID-19. Sequenced sample: peripheral blood. The chain carries TRBV13 and TRBJ2-1; D uncertain. The CDR3 sequence: CASSLGENEQFF. CDR3 nucleotide sequence: TGTGCCAGCAGCTTAGGGGAGAATGAGCAGTTCTTC.